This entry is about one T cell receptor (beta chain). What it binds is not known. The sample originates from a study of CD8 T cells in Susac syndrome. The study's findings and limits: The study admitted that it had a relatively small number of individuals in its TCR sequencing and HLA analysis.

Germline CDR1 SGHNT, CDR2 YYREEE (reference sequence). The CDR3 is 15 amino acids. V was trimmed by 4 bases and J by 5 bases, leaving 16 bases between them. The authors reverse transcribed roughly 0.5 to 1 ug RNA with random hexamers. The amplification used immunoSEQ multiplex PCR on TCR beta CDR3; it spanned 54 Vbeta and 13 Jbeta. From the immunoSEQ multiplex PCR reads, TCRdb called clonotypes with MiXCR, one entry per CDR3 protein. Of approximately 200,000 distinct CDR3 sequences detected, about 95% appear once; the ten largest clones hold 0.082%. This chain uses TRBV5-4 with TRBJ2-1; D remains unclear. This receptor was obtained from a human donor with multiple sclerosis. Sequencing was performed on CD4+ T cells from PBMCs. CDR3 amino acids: CASSLFERRDNEQFF. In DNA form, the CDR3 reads TGTGCCAGCAGCCTGTTCGAACGGCGAGACAATGAGCAGTTCTTC.